The subject of this entry is one TCR beta chain. This record belongs to a study of shared clonotypes between healthy human individuals. Background on the study: Serving as donors were a couple of women and three men, whose ages spanned 18 to 49.

Each unsorted sample relied on approximately 94 million PBMCs as its source of genomic DNA. CDR3 length: 16 residues. V lost 5 bases and J lost 5; bases outside the gene matches: 11. CDR1 SGHTA and CDR2 FQGNSA come from the germline V gene. Sequencing was performed with immunoSEQ multiplex PCR; in TCRdb, only in-frame clones are kept and a portion is missing. This table has 450,000 to 500,000 clones, around 80% appearing once. Input material: PBMCs. The sequence was collected from a woman between 40 and 50 years old in good health. Some clones in this sample may be carry-over from other donors' samples. The chain couples TRBV7-2 to TRBJ2-2, with 7 positions matching TRBD2. This CDR3 reads CASSPNGGSSTGELFF. The CDR3, as DNA: TGTGCCAGCAGCCCCAATGGCGGGAGTTCGACCGGGGAGCTGTTTTTT. Using reference TRBV7-2 and TRBJ2-2 for the parts outside the CDR3, the full variable domain is GAGVSQSPSNKVTEKGKDVELRCDPISGHTALYWYRQSLGQGLEFLIYFQGNSAPDKSGLPSDRFSAERTGGSVSTLTIQRTQQEDSAVYLCASSPNGGSSTGELFFGEGSRLTVL.